This TCR beta chain stems from a study of cytomegalovirus exposure and HLA in healthy donors (dated by TCRdb to 2016 to 2017). For the wider study: According to an earlier analysis of a few hundred of the donors, some 170 million T cells yielded 117 million unique TCR beta sequences and about 300 Gb of sequence data. An early release that covered more than 550 HLA-typed donors contained around 330 gigabases of sequencing data and 85 million to 100 million unique TCR sequences. The genetic ancestry cluster associated with self-reported Caucasian donors included 81% of the 350 to 500 genotyped donors. The study aimed to test whether cataloging public T cell receptors could reveal signatures of past pathogen exposure. The T cell repertoires of around 670 subjects were profiled by immunosequencing and related to cytomegalovirus serostatus. Besides the first cohort of around 670 subjects, a separate validation cohort made up of 120 different subjects was used. To predict cytomegalovirus infection status, the study combined high-throughput TCR immunosequencing, statistical association of individual TCRs with disease status, and machine learning. A later analysis re-examined previously published TCR beta repertoires from 610 or so donors and added high-resolution HLA genotyping to investigate patterns of TCR occurrence. Rather than using new phenotypic data, the later analysis identified candidate immune exposures from TCR beta sequences and from how often those sequences occurred across donors. To decide whether each TCR beta V gene segment behaved as functional or pseudogenic, an earlier analysis of fewer than 750 of the donors relied on high-throughput TCR beta sequencing. Donor age, sex, ethnicity and CMV serostatus were compiled alongside the repertoire data. A later genetic analysis took genome-wide SNP genotypes for about 65% of the 666 donors and used that subset as a discovery cohort. All discovery cohort repertoires had been generated using a single sequencing platform. Class I and class II HLA loci were covered by the typing at four-digit resolution. The number of donors typed differed by locus, with about 629-630 for A, B, C, DRB1 and DQB1, roughly 550 for DQA1, over 600 for DPA1, and 400 to 490 for DPB1. Roughly 5 DR-DQ haplotypes were treated as single units for association and clustering because of strong linkage in the cohort. Among some 400 genotyped donors of the cohort, an average of approximately 240,000 unique TCR beta nucleotide sequences were sequenced per donor, around 20% of them non-productive. The study at large found these results: The study gave a list of 150 to 200 TCR beta chains associated with cytomegalovirus. A later analysis found that TCR association rates varied across HLA loci, with DRB1 alleles showing the most associated TCRs and HLA-C alleles the fewest. HLA typing was unavailable for some donors at each locus, so association tests used only the typed subset. An earlier analysis of approximately 590 of the donors showed that most TCR beta V segments appeared in productive rearrangements either about 87% or about 30% of the time, which broadly matched IMGT annotations. The 87-base-pair reads could not distinguish some IMGT-functional V segments, including TRBV6-2 and TRBV6-3, so those segments were excluded. This cohort had only TCR beta chains sequenced, and the lack of alpha or paired-chain data limited which features could be detected. When HLA alleles, especially DR and DQ, strongly co-occurred, TCR associations were difficult to assign to individual alleles. Presence/absence analyses assumed roughly uniform sequencing depth across donors, an assumption that may not hold. A later analysis reported that several top co-occurrence clusters appeared linked to parvovirus B19, influenza, CMV and Epstein-Barr virus. The only immune exposure information available for the cohort was CMV serostatus. The authors suggested that the approach could potentially be generalized to other disease states and immunological phenotypes. In a later genetic analysis, a missense DCLRE1C variant was associated with V-gene and J-gene trimming of TCR beta chains, and the association was replicated in an independent cohort. At a false discovery rate of 0.05, a later analysis linked roughly 17,000 TCR beta sequences to specific HLA alleles. In vitro tests confirmed that a few of the cytomegalovirus-associated TCR beta chains recognize cytomegalovirus antigens. A group of highly shared sequence variants was considered likely to be a technical artifact of the sequencing pipeline. In a later analysis, most CMV-associated TCR beta chains were found to appear HLA-restricted, with HLA associations seemingly driven largely by CMV exposure. The earlier analysis of 587 of the donors excluded approximately 15 rarely observed V segments, including chromosome 9 orphons, because counts were too low. A further reported finding was that TCR beta sequences accurately predicted the HLA-A and HLA-B alleles for most subjects in the first cohort. Correlated functional status among segregating V segments might reflect linkage disequilibrium, but an unknown experimental factor could not be ruled out. In both the original and validation cohorts, the classifier was reported to diagnose cytomegalovirus status with high specificity and sensitivity. Across donors, most TCR sequences were observed very rarely, whereas some public TCRs were present in many individuals. In a later genetic analysis, fewer N-insertions in productive TCRs were reported among donors in an Asian-associated ancestry cluster than the roughly 640-donor mean. Compared with equally common non-associated chains, HLA-associated TCR beta chains in a later analysis were more clonally expanded and had lower generation probabilities.

To prepare the library, the immunoSEQ multiplex PCR assay was applied. The multiplex PCR relied on a mix of 60 forward primers for TCR Vbeta segments and 13 reverse primers for TCR Jbeta segments. A multiplex PCR assay on genomic DNA amplified the CDR3 region of rearranged TCR beta genes. The amplified TCR beta libraries were sequenced on the Illumina HiSeq System as 87-base-pair reads. The authors processed their data as follows. A later analysis counted approximately 74 million unique TCR beta chains across the 650 to 800 repertoires, and 10 million to 11 million of these chains were shared by at least two donors. A nearest-neighbor algorithm error-corrected the raw reads and collapsed the reads into unique sequences, merging closely related sequences to remove PCR and sequencing errors. Alignment of CDR3 sequences to IMGT reference sequences was used to assign V, D and J gene segments. For a sequence to be retained, at least a six-nucleotide match to both a V gene segment and a J gene segment was required. A rearrangement was called productive if the CDR3 had no stop codons and remained in frame with V and J, and every other rearrangement was called non-productive. Following IMGT convention, CDR3 was defined as the stretch from the second conserved V-encoded cysteine up to the conserved J-encoded phenylalanine. The earlier analysis of about 530 of the donors excluded any sequence lacking an unambiguous match to a single V gene segment. An earlier analysis of some 500 of the donors classified V segments as functional when productive rearrangements were above 56.7% and as segregating when the standard deviation between donors was above 5%. A statistical classification framework was developed to diagnose cytomegalovirus status using the catalog of TCR beta chain sequences. In a later analysis, V and J genes were assigned by comparing TCR nucleotide sequences against IMGT/GENE-DB human TR gene sequences. In a later analysis, CDR3 sequences and most-parsimonious VDJ recombination scenarios were assigned using the TCRdist pipeline. In a later analysis, each TCR beta chain was defined by its CDR3 amino acid sequence together with its V-gene family, and reads lacking a unique V-gene family were excluded. In a later analysis, 450 to 600 highly shared, low-generation-probability nucleotide sequences were removed to address suspected cross-contamination and a sequencing artifact. In a later analysis, a clonal expansion index for each public chain was calculated from normalized within-repertoire ranks of inferred template counts. Generation probabilities in a later analysis came from a VDJ recombination model fitted to out-of-frame rearrangements, and those results were checked against IGoR. In a later analysis, hypergeometric tests were used to score TCR-TCR, TCR-HLA and TCR-CMV co-occurrence, with a repertoire-size bias correction applied to TCR pairs. A later analysis estimated false discovery rates by permuting HLA or CMV assignments 20 times. A later analysis grouped co-occurring TCRs with DBSCAN, adding TCRdist sequence similarity when clustering within HLA-allele-positive subsets. Repertoires with fewer than 30,000 or more than 120,000 public chains were left out of co-occurrence clustering, as were five repertoires with anomalous nucleotide sharing. TCRdb holds this immuneACCESS table with in-frame rearrangements only. Some clones are missing; in checked studies, unresolved V genes explain under half, and the rest has no known cause. For V, J and clone size, that table is used; D and trimming come from the DNA. The sample has approximately 190,000 clones on record, roughly 86% of them singletons. Clones ranked in the top ten supply around 3.6% of the sample.

In total, 600 or so healthy bone marrow donors made up the cohort. All cohort members were sampled while nominally healthy, although unrecorded immune exposures were likely present. The donor was CMV seropositive and belonged to the group of about 290 seropositive cohort members. Each donor provided a peripheral blood sample, and peripheral blood mononuclear cells were used for TCR beta sequencing. Genomic DNA was extracted from the blood cell samples with the Qiagen DNeasy Blood Extraction Kit. Points on this clone: The antigen this receptor binds is unknown. No base quality values were provided; no much bigger clone lies one nucleotide off.

The germline V gene (reference sequence) specifies SEHNR as CDR1 and FQNEAQ as CDR2. V has 5 bases trimmed and J has 7 bases trimmed; junction bases matching no gene number 7. The cysteine opens and the phenylalanine closes a CDR3 of 13 amino acids. The CDR3 DNA has 39 bases and is translated from base 1. The sample taken for sequencing was PBMCs. The clonotype originates from a man between 35 and 55 years old in good health and CMV-seropositive. This receptor chain uses TRBV7-9 and TRBJ1-2, with 7 junctional bases fitting TRBD1. The CDR3 sequence is CASSTGTAGGYTF. The sequence in DNA is TGTGCCAGCAGCACCGGGACAGCGGGTGGCTACACCTTC.